The entry below describes one T cell receptor (beta chain). The sample originates from a study of blood T cell repertoires in COVID-19. In the original processing: Estimated nucleated cell counts came from reference gene primer amplification. The assay was immunoSEQ multiplex PCR, and TCRdb's table has in-frame clones only and misses some. The DNA was the basis for D and trimming; V, J and clone size are from that table. The profile shows about 260,000 clones, 86% of them singletons. CDR1 LGHNA and CDR2 YSLEER come from the germline V gene. Trimming at V came to 0 bases and at J to 8 bases, leaving 4 bases not matched to a gene. This CDR3 is built from 15 residues.

The sequence was obtained from a man aged 30-40 years with active or convalescent COVID-19. The sequenced sample consisted of peripheral blood. The rearrangement links TRBV4-3 to TRBJ1-1, with 12 bases aligning to TRBD1. The CDR3 spells CASSQDLGQGAEAFF. Written as DNA, the CDR3 is TGCGCCAGCAGCCAAGATCTGGGACAGGGGGCAGAAGCTTTCTTT.